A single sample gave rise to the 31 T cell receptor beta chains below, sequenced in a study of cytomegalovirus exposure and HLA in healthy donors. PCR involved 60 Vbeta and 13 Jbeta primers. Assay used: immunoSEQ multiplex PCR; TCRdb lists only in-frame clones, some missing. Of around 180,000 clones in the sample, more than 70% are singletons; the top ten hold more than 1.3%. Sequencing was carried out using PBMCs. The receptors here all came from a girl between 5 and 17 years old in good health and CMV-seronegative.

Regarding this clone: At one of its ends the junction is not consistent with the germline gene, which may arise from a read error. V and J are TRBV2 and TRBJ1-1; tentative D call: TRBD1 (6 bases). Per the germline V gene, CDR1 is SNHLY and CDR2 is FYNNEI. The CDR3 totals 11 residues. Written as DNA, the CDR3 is TGTGCCAGCAGTGAAGTACAGGGTCCTTACTTT. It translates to CASSEVQGPYF.

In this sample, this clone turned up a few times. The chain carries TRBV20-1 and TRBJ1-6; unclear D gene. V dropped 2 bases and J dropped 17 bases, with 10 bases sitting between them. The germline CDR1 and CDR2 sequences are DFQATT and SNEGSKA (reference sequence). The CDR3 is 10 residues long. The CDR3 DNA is TGCAGTGCTAGATTTGAAGACATCCACTTT. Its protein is CSARFEDIHF.

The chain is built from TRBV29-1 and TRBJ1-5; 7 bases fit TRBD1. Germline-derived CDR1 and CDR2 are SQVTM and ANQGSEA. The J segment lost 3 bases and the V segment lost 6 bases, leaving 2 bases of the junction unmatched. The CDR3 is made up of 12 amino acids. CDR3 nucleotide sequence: TGCAGCGTGGGACAGATCAATCAGCCCCAGCATTTT. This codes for CSVGQINQPQHF.

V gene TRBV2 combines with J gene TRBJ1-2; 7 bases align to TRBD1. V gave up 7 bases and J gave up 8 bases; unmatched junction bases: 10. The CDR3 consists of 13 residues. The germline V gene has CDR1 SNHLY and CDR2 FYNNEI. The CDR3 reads CASTQGNRGGYTF. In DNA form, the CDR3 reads TGTGCCAGCACCCAGGGGAACAGGGGAGGCTACACCTTC.

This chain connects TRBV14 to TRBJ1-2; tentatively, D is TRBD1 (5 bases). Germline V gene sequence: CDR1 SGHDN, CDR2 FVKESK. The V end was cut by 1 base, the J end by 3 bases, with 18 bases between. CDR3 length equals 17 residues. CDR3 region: CASSQGAGPTRHYGYTF. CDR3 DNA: TGTGCCAGCAGCCAAGGAGCAGGGCCTACCAGACACTATGGCTACACCTTC.

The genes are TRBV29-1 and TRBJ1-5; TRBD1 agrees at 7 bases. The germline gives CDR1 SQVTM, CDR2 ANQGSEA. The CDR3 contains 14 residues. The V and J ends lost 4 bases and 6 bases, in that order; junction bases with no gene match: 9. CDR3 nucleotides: TGCAGCGTTGTGCTACAGGGGCAGAGTCAGCCCCAGCATTTT. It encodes CSVVLQGQSQPQHF.

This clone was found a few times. The CDR3 region has the DNA TGTGCCAGCAGCTCCGGGACAGGGGTGTATGGCTACACCTTC. This gives the protein CASSSGTGVYGYTF. This chain links TRBV6-5 with TRBJ1-2, with 10 positions matching TRBD1. Germline V CDR1 and CDR2: MNHEY, SVGAGI. Trimming cost V 6 bases and J 5 bases; bases outside gene matches: 6. CDR3 length: 14 amino acids.

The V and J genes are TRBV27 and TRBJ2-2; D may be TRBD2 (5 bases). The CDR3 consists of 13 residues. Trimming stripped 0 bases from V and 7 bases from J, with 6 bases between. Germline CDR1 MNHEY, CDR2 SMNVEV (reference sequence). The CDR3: CASSLSAGGELFF. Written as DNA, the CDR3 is TGTGCCAGCAGTTTATCCGCGGGCGGGGAGCTGTTTTTT.

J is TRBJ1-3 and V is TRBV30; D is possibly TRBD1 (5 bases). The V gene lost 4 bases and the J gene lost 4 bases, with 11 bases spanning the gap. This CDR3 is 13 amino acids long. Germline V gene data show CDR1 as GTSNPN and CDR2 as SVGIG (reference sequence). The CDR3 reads CAWNLDTGNTIYF. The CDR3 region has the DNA TGTGCCTGGAACTTGGACACCGGAAACACCATATATTTT.

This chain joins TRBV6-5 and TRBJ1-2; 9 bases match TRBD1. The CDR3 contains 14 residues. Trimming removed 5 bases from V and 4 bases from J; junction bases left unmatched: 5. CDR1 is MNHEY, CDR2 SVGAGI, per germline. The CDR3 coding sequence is TGTGCCAGCAGTCGGACAGGGGCCCTCTATGGCTACACCTTC. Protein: CASSRTGALYGYTF.

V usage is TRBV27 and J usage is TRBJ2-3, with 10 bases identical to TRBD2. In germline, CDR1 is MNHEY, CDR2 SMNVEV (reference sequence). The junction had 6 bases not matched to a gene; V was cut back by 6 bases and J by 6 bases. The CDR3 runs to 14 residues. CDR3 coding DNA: TGTGCCAGCAGCCGAGCGGGGGGGCGTGATACGCAGTATTTT. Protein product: CASSRAGGRDTQYF.

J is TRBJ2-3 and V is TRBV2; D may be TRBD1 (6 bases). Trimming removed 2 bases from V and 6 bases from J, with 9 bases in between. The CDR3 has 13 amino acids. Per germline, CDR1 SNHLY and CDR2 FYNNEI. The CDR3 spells CASSESGADTQYF. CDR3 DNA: TGTGCCAGCAGTGAATCAGGGGCTGATACGCAGTATTTT.

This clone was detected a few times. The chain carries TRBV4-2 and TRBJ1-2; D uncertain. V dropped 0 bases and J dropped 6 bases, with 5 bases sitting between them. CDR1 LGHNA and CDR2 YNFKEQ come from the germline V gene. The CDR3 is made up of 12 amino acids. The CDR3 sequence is CASSQDQDGYTF. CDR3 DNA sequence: TGTGCCAGCAGCCAAGATCAGGATGGCTACACCTTC.

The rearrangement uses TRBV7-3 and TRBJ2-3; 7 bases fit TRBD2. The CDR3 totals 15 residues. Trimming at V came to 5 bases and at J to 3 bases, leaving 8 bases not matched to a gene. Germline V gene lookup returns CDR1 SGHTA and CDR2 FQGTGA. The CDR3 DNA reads TGTGCCAGCAGCCCGGCAGGGCGGGGGACAGATACGCAGTATTTT. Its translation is CASSPAGRGTDTQYF.

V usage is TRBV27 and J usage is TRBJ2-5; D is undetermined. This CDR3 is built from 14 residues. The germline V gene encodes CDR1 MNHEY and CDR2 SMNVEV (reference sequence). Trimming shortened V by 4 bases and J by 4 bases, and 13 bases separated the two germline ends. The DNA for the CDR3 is TGTGCCAGCAGTTCCGGCCCTCAGGTAGAGACCCAGTACTTC. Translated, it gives CASSSGPQVETQYF.

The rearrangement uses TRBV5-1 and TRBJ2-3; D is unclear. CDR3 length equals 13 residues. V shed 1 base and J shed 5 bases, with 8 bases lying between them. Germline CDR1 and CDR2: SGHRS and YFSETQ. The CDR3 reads CASSLPRRDTQYF. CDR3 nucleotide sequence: TGCGCCAGCAGCTTGCCACGCAGAGATACGCAGTATTTT.

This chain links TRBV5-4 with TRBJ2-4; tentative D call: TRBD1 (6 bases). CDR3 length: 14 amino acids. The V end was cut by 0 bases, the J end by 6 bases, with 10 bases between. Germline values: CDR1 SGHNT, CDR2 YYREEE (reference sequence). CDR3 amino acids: CASSLGQGRNIQYF. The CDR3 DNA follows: TGTGCCAGCAGCTTGGGGCAGGGGAGAAACATTCAGTACTTC.

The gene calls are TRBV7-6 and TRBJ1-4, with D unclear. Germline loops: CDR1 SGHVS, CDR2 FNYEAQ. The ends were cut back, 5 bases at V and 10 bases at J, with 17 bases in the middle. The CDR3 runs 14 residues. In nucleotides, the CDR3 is TGTGCCAGCAGCCTCGGGAACGTTGGCGGAAAACTGTTTTTT. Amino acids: CASSLGNVGGKLFF.

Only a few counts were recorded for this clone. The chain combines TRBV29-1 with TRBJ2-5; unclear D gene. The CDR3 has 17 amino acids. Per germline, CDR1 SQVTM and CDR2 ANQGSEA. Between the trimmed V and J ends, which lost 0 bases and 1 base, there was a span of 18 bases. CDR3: CSVEDPWLRLAQETQYF. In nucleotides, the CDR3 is TGCAGCGTTGAAGATCCCTGGTTGCGACTCGCCCAAGAGACCCAGTACTTC.

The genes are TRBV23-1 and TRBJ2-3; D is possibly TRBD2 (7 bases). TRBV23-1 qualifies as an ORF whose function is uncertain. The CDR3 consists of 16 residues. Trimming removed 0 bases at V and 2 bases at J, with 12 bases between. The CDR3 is CASSQSWRGPTDTQYF. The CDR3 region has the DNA TGCGCCAGCAGTCAATCGTGGCGGGGGCCCACAGATACGCAGTATTTT.

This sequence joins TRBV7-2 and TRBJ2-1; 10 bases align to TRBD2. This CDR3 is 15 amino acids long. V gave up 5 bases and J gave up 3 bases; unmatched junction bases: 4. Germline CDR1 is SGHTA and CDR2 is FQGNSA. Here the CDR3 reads CASSEGTSVYNEQFF. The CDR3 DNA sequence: TGTGCCAGCAGCGAAGGGACTAGCGTCTACAATGAGCAGTTCTTC.

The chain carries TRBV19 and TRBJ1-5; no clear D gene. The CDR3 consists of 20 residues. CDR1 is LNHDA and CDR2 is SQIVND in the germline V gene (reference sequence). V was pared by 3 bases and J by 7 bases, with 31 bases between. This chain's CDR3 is CASSIGPKGLRPATGQPQHF. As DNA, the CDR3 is TGTGCCAGTAGTATTGGACCGAAGGGTTTGCGCCCGGCGACGGGACAGCCCCAGCATTTT.

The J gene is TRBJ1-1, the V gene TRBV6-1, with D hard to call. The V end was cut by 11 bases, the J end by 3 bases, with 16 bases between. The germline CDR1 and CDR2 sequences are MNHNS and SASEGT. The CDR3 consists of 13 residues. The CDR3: CAHGRTGDTEAFF. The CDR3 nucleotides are TGTGCCCATGGGCGAACCGGTGACACTGAAGCTTTCTTT.

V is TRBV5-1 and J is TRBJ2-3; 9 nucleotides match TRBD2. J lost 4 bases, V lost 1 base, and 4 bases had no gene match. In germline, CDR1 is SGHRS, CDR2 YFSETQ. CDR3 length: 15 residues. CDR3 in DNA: TGCGCCAGCAGCTTGAGTAGCGGGGGAGCAGATACGCAGTATTTT. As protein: CASSLSSGGADTQYF.

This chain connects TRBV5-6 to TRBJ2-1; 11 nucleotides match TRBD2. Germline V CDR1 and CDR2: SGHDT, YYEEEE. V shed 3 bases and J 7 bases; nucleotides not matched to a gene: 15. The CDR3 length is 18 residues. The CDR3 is CASSSPKLRSGGVNEQFF. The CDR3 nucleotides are TGTGCCAGCAGCTCACCGAAACTACGTAGCGGGGGGGTGAATGAGCAGTTCTTC.

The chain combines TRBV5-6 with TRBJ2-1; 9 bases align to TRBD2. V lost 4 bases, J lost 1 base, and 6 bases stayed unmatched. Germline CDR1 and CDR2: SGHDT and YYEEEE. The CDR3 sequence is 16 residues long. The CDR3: CASSIGAGGSYNEQFF. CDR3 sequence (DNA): TGTGCCAGCAGCATCGGAGCGGGGGGTTCCTACAATGAGCAGTTCTTC.

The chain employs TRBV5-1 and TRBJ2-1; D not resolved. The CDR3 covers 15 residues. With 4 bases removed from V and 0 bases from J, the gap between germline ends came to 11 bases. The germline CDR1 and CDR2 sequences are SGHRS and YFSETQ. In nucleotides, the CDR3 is TGCGCCAGCAGCATCAACGCCGGCTCCTACAATGAGCAGTTCTTC. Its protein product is CASSINAGSYNEQFF.

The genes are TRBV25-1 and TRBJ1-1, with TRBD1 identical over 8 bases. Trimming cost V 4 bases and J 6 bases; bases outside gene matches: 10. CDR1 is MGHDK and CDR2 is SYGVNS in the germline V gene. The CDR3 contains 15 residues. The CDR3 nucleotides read TGTGCCAGCAGTGCCCTGGACAGGGATAGCGCTGAAGCTTTCTTT. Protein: CASSALDRDSAEAFF.

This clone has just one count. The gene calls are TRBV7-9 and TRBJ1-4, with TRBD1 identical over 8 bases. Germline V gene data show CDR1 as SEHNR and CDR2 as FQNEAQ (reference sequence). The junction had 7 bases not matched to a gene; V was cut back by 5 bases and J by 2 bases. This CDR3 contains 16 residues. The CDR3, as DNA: TGTGCCAGCAGCATCTTTACAGGGGGGACTAATGAAAAACTGTTTTTT. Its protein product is CASSIFTGGTNEKLFF.

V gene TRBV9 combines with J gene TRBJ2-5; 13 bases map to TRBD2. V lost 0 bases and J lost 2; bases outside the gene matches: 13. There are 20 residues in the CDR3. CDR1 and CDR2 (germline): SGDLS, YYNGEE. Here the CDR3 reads CASSVGPRGTSGEKQETQYF. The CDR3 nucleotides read TGTGCCAGCAGCGTAGGCCCTAGGGGGACTAGCGGGGAGAAACAAGAGACCCAGTACTTC.

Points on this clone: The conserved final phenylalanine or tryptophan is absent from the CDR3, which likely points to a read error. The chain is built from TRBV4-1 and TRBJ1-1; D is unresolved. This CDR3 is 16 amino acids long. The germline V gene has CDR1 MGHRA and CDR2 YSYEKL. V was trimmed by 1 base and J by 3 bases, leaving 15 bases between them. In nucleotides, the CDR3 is TGCGCCAGCAGCCAAGGTGTGTGGGTCGGGTACACTGAAGCTTTCCTT. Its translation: CASSQGVWVGYTEAFL.